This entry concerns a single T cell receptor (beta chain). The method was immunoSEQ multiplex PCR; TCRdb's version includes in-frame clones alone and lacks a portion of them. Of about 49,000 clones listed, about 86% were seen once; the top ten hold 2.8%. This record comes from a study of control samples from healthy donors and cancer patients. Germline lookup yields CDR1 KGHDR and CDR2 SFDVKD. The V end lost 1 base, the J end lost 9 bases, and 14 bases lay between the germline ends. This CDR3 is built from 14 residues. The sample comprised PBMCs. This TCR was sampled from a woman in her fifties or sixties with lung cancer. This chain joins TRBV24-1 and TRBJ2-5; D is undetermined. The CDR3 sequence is CATSDFTKTVAQYF. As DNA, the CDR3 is TGTGCCACCAGTGATTTCACAAAAACGGTTGCCCAGTACTTC.